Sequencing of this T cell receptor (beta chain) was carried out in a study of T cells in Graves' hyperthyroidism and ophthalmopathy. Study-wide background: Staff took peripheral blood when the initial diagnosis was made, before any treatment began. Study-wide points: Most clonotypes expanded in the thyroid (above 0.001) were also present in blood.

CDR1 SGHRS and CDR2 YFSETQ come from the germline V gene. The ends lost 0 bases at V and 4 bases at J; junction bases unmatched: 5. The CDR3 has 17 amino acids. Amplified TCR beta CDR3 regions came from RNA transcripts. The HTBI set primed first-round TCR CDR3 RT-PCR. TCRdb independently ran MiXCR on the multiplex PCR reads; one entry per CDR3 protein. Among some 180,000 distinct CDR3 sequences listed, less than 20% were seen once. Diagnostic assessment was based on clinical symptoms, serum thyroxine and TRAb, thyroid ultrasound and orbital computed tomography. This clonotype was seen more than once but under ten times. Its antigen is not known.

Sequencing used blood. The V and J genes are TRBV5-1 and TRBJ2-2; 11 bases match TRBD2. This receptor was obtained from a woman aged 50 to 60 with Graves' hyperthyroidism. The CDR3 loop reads CASSLDLAGGRTGELFF. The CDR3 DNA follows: TGCGCCAGCAGCTTGGATTTAGCGGGAGGGCGCACCGGGGAGCTGTTTTTT.